This record concerns one T cell receptor beta chain sequence. The antigen it binds to is not known. Within one base of it there is no much larger clone, and no base qualities were kept. Participants in the prospective study were enrolled through a virtual design, were aged roughly 18 to 100 years, and lived in roughly 25 United States geographic areas. In the prospective study, cohorts were assigned on the basis of participant-reported clinical history obtained from a screening survey and a study questionnaire. In the prospective study, whole blood, serum and a nasopharyngeal or oropharyngeal swab were collected from each participant by mobile phlebotomists. Participants in the prospective study had the option to provide additional blood draws and questionnaires over an approximately two-month period. Blood samples from the prospective study were shipped frozen or at room temperature prior to DNA extraction.

TCRbeta CDR3 regions were amplified from genomic DNA using the immunoSEQ Assay, a bias-controlled multiplex PCR. As for the authors' bioinformatics: Nucleated cell counts per sample were estimated from amplification of reference gene primers within the assay. Sequence reads were collapsed and filtered to measure the absolute abundance of every unique TCRbeta CDR3 rearrangement. For each sample, productive Simpson clonality was calculated as the square root of Simpson's diversity index across productive rearrangements. TCRdb re-hosts the immuneACCESS table, in-frame sequences only. Its copies lack some clones; in the studies checked, an unresolved V gene accounts for under half of them, and the cause for the rest is not known. V, J and clone size were drawn from that table, and D and trimming were deduced from the DNA. The sample yields a few hundred thousand clones; around 91% were counted once. The ten largest account for roughly 4.3% of the sample.

This specimen belongs to a study of blood T cell repertoires in COVID-19 (dated by TCRdb to 2020 to 2022). As for the study more broadly: The collaborator samples originated in the United States, Italy and Spain and spanned the acute and convalescent phases of COVID-19. The prospective study material was composed of cDNA or gDNA derived from T cells, B-cell-depleted T cells, or PBMCs. Deeply sampled blood TCRbeta repertoires from subjects exposed to, actively infected with, or recovered from COVID-19 were included in the dataset. The repertoires were released in a freely available public database intended as a resource for research on the immune response to SARS-CoV-2. Samples were obtained from the ongoing ImmuneRACE study (first 160 participants) and from 1,254 subjects provided by 6 global collaborators. Nearly every sample came with metadata listing a de-identified subject ID, COVID-19 status, age in years and sex. Where available, HLA class I and class II types were obtained from metadata supplied by the sample provider rather than from assay-based typing.

The CDR3 contains 13 residues, cysteine and phenylalanine counted. Only the CDR3 DNA is retained, 39 bases long and in frame from the first base. Via the germline V gene, CDR1 is ENHRY and CDR2 SYGVKD. Trimming takes 6 bases from V and 5 bases from J, and the germline ends sit 13 bases apart. General findings and caveats noted by the study authors: The quantity of clinical and demographic metadata differed by source and by participant and was supplied without curation.

The rearrangement combines TRBV10-3 with TRBJ1-1; too little of a D gene remains to name it. The sequence was collected from a woman between 18 and 29 years old with acute COVID-19. The sequenced sample was PBMCs or T cells enriched from blood (not recorded which). The CDR3 is CAIRLQILTEAFF. The sequenced DNA: TGTGCCATCAGGTTACAGATCCTAACTGAAGCTTTCTTT.